The clone carrying this T cell receptor (beta chain) was seen ten or more times. TCRdb passed the reads through MiXCR, listing each CDR3 protein once. This sample has 400,000 to 550,000 distinct CDR3 sequences, with about 11% found just once. This entry is derived from a study of T cell repertoires in cytomegalovirus infection. The CDR3 is made up of 10 amino acids. Trimming stripped 3 bases from V and 4 bases from J, with 1 base between. In germline, CDR1 is SNHLY, CDR2 FYNNEI. The V call is TRBV2, the J call TRBJ2-7; D is unresolved. This sequence originates from a human donor in good health (CMV status not recorded). Some clones in this sample may be carry-over from other donors' samples. The material sequenced was PBMCs. This chain's CDR3 is CASSEYEQYF. CDR3 nucleotide sequence: TGTGCCAGCAGTGAGTACGAGCAGTACTTC.